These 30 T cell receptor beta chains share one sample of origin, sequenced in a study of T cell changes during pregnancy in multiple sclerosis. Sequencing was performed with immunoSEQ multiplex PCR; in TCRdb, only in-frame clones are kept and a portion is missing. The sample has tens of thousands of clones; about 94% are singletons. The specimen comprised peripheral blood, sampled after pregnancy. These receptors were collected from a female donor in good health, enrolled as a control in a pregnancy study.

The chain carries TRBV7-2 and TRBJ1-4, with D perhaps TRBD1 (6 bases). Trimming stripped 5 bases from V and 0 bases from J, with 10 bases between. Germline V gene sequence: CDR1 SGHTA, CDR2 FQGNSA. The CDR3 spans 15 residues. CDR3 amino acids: CASSAPGATNEKLFF. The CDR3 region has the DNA TGTGCCAGCAGCGCCCCAGGGGCAACTAATGAAAAACTGTTTTTT.

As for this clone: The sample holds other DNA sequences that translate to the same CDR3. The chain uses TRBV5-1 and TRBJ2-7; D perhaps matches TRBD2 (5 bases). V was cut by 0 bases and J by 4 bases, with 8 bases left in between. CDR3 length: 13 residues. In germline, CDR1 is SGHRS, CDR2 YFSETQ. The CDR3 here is CASSLGPGYEQYF. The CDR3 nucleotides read TGCGCCAGCAGCTTGGGCCCGGGGTACGAGCAGTACTTC.

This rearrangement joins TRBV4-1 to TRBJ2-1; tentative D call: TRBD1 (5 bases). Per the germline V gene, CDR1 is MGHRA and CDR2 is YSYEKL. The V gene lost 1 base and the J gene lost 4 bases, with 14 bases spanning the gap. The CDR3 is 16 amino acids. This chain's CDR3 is CASSQGGYRQYNEQFF. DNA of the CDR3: TGCGCCAGCAGCCAAGGGGGTTATAGACAGTACAATGAGCAGTTCTTC.

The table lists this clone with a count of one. CDR3 sequence (DNA): TGCAGCGTTGAAGACTCCCTAGCGGGAGCTTACAATGAGCAGTTCTTC. Its translation: CSVEDSLAGAYNEQFF. The chain employs TRBV29-1 and TRBJ2-1, with 10 bases that match TRBD2. This CDR3 is built from 16 residues. Trimming removed 0 bases from V and 4 bases from J; junction bases left unmatched: 6. From germline, CDR1 is SQVTM and CDR2 ANQGSEA.

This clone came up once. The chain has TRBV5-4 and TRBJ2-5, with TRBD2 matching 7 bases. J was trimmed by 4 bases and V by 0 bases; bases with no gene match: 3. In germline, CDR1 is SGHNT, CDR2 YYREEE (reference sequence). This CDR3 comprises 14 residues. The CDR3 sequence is CASSLVSSGETQYF. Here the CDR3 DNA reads TGTGCCAGCAGCTTGGTGTCTAGCGGAGAGACCCAGTACTTC.

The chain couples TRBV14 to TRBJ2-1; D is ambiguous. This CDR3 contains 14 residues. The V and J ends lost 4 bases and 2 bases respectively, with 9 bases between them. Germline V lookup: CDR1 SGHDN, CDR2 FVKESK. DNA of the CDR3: TGTGCCAGCAGCCCTAGTTCGGCCTACAATGAGCAGTTCTTC. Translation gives CASSPSSAYNEQFF. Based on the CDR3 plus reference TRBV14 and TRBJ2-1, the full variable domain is EAGVTQFPSHSVIEKGQTVTLRCDPISGHDNLYWYRRVMGKEIKFLLHFVKESKQDESGMPNNRFLAERTGGTYSTLKVQPAELEDSGVYFCASSPSSAYNEQFFGPGTRLTVL.

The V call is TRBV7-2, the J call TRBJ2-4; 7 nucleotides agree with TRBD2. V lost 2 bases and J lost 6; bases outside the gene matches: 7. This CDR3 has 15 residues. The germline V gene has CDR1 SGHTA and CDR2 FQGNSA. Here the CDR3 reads CASSLMLAEANIQYF. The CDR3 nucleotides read TGTGCCAGCAGCTTAATGCTAGCGGAGGCAAACATTCAGTACTTC.

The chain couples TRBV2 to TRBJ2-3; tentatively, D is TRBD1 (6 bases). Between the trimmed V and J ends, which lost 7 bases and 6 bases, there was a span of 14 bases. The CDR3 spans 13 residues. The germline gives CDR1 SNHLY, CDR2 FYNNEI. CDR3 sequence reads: CASKDSKTDTQYF. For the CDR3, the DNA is TGTGCCAGCAAGGACAGCAAAACGGATACGCAGTATTTT.

The CDR3: CASSVRQGGTEAFF. In DNA, the CDR3 is TGTGCCAGCAGCGTAAGACAGGGGGGCACTGAAGCTTTCTTT. The chain uses TRBV7-2 and TRBJ1-1, with 9 bases that match TRBD1. The CDR3 has 14 amino acids. Germline values: CDR1 SGHTA, CDR2 FQGNSA. Trimming took 5 bases from V and 4 from J; bases not matched to a gene: 5.

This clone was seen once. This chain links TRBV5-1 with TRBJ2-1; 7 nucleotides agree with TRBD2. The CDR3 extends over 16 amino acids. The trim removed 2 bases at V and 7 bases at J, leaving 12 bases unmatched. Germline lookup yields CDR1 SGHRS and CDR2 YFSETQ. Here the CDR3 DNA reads TGCGCCAGCAGCTTTTCCCCCTTAGGGGAGGGGAATGAGCAGTTCTTC. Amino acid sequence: CASSFSPLGEGNEQFF. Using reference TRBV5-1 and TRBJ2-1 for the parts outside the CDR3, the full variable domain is KAGVTQTPRYLIKTRGQQVTLSCSPISGHRSVSWYQQTPGQGLQFLFEYFSETQRNKGNFPGRFSGRQFSNSRSEMNVSTLELGDSALYLCASSFSPLGEGNEQFFGPGTRLTVL.

This CDR3 reads CASSQATSGPSYEQYF. CDR3 DNA: TGTGCCAGCAGCCAAGCGACTAGCGGCCCCTCCTACGAGCAGTACTTC. The chain employs TRBV4-2 and TRBJ2-7; 9 nucleotides line up with TRBD2. The CDR3 consists of 16 residues. Germline V lookup: CDR1 LGHNA, CDR2 YNFKEQ. Trimming at V came to 1 base and at J to 0 bases, leaving 4 bases not matched to a gene.

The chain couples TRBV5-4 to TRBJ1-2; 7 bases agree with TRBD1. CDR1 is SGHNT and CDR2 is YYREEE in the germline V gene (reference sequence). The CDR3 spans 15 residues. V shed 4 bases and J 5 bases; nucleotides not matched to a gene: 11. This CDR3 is CASSLSGTAPYGYTF. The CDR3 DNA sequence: TGTGCCAGCAGCCTGAGTGGGACAGCTCCGTATGGCTACACCTTC.

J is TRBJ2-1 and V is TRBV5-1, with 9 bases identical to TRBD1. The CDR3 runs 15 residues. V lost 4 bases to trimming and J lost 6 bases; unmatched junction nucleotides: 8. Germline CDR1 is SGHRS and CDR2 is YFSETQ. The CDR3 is CASSTLDRGVNEQFF. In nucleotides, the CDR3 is TGCGCCAGCAGCACCCTGGACAGGGGCGTCAATGAGCAGTTCTTC. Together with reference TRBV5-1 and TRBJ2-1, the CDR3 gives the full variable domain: KAGVTQTPRYLIKTRGQQVTLSCSPISGHRSVSWYQQTPGQGLQFLFEYFSETQRNKGNFPGRFSGRQFSNSRSEMNVSTLELGDSALYLCASSTLDRGVNEQFFGPGTRLTVL.

As DNA, the CDR3 is TGTGCCAGCAGCTCCGGCCTAGCGGGATACGAGCAGTACTTC. Residues: CASSSGLAGYEQYF. The chain combines TRBV9 with TRBJ2-7; 9 nucleotides line up with TRBD2. CDR3 size: 14 residues. The V gene's germline CDR1 is SGDLS and CDR2 YYNGEE. The V gene end was trimmed by 4 bases and the J gene end by 4 bases; junction bases not matched to a gene: 6.

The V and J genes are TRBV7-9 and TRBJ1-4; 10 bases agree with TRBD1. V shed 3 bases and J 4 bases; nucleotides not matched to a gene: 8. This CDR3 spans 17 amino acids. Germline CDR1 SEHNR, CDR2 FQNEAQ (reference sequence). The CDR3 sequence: CASSFRPDRGGNEKLFF. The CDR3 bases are TGTGCCAGCAGCTTTCGCCCGGACAGGGGGGGTAATGAAAAACTGTTTTTT. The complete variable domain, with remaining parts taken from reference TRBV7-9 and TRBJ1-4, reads DTGVSQNPRHKITKRGQNVTFRCDPISEHNRLYWYRQTLGQGPEFLTYFQNEAQLEKSRLLSDRFSAERPKGSFSTLEIQRTEQGDSAMYLCASSFRPDRGGNEKLFFGSGTQLSVL.

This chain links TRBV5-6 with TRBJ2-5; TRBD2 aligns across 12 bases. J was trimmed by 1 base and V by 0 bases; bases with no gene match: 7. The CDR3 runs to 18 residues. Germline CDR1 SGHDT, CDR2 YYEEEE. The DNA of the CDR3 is TGTGCCAGCAGCTTGGCACTAGCGGGAGGCCACCGCCAAGAGACCCAGTACTTC. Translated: CASSLALAGGHRQETQYF. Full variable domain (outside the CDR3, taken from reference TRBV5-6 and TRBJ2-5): DAGVTQSPTHLIKTRGQQVTLRCSPKSGHDTVSWYQQALGQGPQFIFQYYEEEERQRGNFPDRFSGHQFPNYSSELNVNALLLGDSALYLCASSLALAGGHRQETQYFGPGTRLLVL.

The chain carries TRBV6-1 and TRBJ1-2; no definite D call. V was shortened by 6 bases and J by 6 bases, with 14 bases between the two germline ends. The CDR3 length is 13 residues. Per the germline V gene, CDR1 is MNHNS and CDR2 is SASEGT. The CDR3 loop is CASSPGRFDGYTF. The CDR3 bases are TGTGCCAGCAGCCCCGGGAGATTTGATGGCTACACCTTC.

This CDR3 is CASSFRRGRVYGYTF. CDR3 DNA: TGTGCCAGCAGTTTTCGTAGGGGAAGGGTCTATGGCTACACCTTC. The gene calls are TRBV28 and TRBJ1-2; D is possibly TRBD1 (5 bases). V lost 3 bases and J lost 4, with 15 bases in between. From germline, CDR1 is MDHEN and CDR2 SYDVKM. CDR3 length: 15 amino acids.

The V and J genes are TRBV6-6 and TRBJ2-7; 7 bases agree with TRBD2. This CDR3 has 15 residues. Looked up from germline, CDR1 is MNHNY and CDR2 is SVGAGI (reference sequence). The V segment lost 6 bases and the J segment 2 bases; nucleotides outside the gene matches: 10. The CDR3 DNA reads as TGTGCCAGCAGCAACGACGGGAGGTGGACCTACGAGCAGTACTTC. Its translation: CASSNDGRWTYEQYF.

CDR3 loop: CASSLVRPRQGGTGELFF. In DNA, the CDR3 is TGTGCCAGCAGCTTAGTTAGGCCGCGACAGGGTGGCACCGGGGAGCTGTTTTTT. The chain carries TRBV7-8 and TRBJ2-2; 7 positions agree with TRBD1. J lost 4 bases, V lost 1 base, and 12 bases had no gene match. Germline loops: CDR1 SGHVS, CDR2 FQNEAQ. The CDR3 runs to 18 residues.

CDR3: CASSFRGVPGLQSDTQYF. Here the CDR3 DNA reads TGTGCCAGCAGCTTTCGGGGGGTCCCGGGATTACAGTCGGATACGCAGTATTTT. V is TRBV7-2 and J is TRBJ2-3, with 7 bases matching TRBD2. This CDR3 contains 18 residues. V trimming: 3 bases; J trimming: 6 bases; junction bases outside the gene matches: 18. In germline, CDR1 is SGHTA, CDR2 FQGNSA. The whole variable domain, filled in from reference TRBV7-2 and TRBJ2-3, reads GAGVSQSPSNKVTEKGKDVELRCDPISGHTALYWYRQSLGQGLEFLIYFQGNSAPDKSGLPSDRFSAERTGGSVSTLTIQRTQQEDSAVYLCASSFRGVPGLQSDTQYFGPGTRLTVL.

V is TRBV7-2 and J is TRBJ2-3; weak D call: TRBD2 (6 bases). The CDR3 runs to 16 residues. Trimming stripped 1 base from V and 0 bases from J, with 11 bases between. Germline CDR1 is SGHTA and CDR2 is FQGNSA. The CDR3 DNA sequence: TGTGCCAGCAGCTTAGTTGGCGGGATAAGCACAGATACGCAGTATTTT. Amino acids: CASSLVGGISTDTQYF. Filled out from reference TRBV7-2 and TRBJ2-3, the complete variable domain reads GAGVSQSPSNKVTEKGKDVELRCDPISGHTALYWYRQSLGQGLEFLIYFQGNSAPDKSGLPSDRFSAERTGGSVSTLTIQRTQQEDSAVYLCASSLVGGISTDTQYFGPGTRLTVL.

CDR3 loop: CASSSDSWSYNEQFF. The CDR3 DNA reads as TGTGCCAGCAGTTCCGACTCATGGTCCTACAATGAGCAGTTCTTC. The chain uses TRBV6-5 and TRBJ2-1; no firm D call. The V gene lost 4 bases and the J gene lost 1 base, with 11 bases spanning the gap. From germline, CDR1 is MNHEY and CDR2 SVGAGI. CDR3 length equals 15 residues.

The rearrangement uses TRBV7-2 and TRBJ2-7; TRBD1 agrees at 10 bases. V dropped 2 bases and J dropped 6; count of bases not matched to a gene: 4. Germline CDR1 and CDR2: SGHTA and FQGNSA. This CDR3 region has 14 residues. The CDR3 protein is CASSLPGQGSEQYF. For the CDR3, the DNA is TGTGCCAGCAGCTTACCGGGACAGGGGAGCGAGCAGTACTTC.

This chain's CDR3 is CADKQGRNTEAFF. The CDR3 DNA sequence: TGTGCCGACAAACAGGGTAGGAACACTGAAGCTTTCTTT. The chain couples TRBV2 to TRBJ1-1, with D perhaps matching TRBD1 (6 bases). Between the trimmed V and J ends, which lost 11 bases and 1 base, there was a span of 14 bases. CDR3 length: 13 amino acids. In germline, CDR1 is SNHLY, CDR2 FYNNEI.

DNA of the CDR3: TGTGCCAGTAGTATATCGGCAGGGGGCTCCTACGAGCAGTACTTC. This translates into CASSISAGGSYEQYF. The chain employs TRBV19 and TRBJ2-7; TRBD1 matches at 7 bases. The V segment lost 2 bases and the J segment 0 bases; nucleotides outside the gene matches: 4. Germline V gene lookup returns CDR1 LNHDA and CDR2 SQIVND (reference sequence). This CDR3 contains 15 residues.

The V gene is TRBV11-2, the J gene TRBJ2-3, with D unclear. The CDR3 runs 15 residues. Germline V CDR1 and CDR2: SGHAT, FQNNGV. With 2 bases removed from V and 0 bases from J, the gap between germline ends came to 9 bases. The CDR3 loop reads CASSLRKTSTDTQYF. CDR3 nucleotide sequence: TGTGCCAGCAGCTTACGGAAGACTAGCACAGATACGCAGTATTTT.

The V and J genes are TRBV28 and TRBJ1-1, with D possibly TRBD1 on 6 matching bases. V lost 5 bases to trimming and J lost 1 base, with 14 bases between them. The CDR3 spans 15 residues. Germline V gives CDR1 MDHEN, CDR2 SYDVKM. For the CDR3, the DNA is TGTGCCAGCAGTCTCCCGGGACACTCGAACACTGAAGCTTTCTTT. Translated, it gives CASSLPGHSNTEAFF.

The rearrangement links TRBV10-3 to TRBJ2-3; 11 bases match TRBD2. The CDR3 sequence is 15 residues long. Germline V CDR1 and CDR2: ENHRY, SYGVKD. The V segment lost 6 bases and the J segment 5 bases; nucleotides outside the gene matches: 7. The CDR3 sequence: CAISLLAGARDTQYF. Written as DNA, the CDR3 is TGTGCCATCAGCCTACTAGCGGGAGCGAGAGATACGCAGTATTTT.

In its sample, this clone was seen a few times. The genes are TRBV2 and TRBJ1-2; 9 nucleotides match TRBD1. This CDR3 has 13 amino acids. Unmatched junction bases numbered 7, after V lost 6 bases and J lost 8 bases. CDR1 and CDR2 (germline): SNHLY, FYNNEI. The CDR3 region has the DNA TGTGCCAGCAGCGGCGGGACAGGGCTGGGCTACACCTTC. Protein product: CASSGGTGLGYTF. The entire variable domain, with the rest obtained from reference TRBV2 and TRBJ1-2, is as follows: EPEVTQTPSHQVTQMGQEVILRCVPISNHLYFYWYRQILGQKVEFLVSFYNNEISEKSEIFDDQFSVERPDGSNFTLKIRSTKLEDSAMYFCASSGGTGLGYTFGSGTRLTVV.